Shown below are 16 T cell receptor beta chains from a single sample sequenced in a study of T cell responses to AZD1222 COVID-19 vaccine. Libraries were prepared by immunoSEQ multiplex PCR; TCRdb keeps only in-frame clonotypes and omits some of them. The data show about 99,000 clones, 87% seen once. The sample in question was peripheral blood, obtained on day 0 of AZD1222 vaccination. The receptors were gathered from an adult in good health.

The chain combines TRBV6-5 with TRBJ1-1, with a weak D call TRBD1 (6 bases). CDR3 length: 14 amino acids. Germline V CDR1 and CDR2: MNHEY, SVGAGI. The V and J ends lost 3 bases and 5 bases respectively, with 13 bases between them. CDR3: CASSYLGGRTEAFF. The CDR3 DNA is TGTGCCAGCAGTTATTTAGGGGGTAGAACTGAAGCTTTCTTT.

The chain couples TRBV11-1 to TRBJ1-3; unclear D gene. Germline CDR1 reads SGHAT; CDR2 reads FQDESV (reference sequence). The CDR3 length is 16 residues. V shed 5 bases and J shed 1 base, with 15 bases lying between them. CDR3 in amino acids: CASSPQQRQSGNTIYF. CDR3 DNA sequence: TGTGCCAGCAGCCCTCAGCAGAGACAATCTGGAAACACCATATATTTT.

The chain recombines TRBV3-1 (or the pseudogene TRBV3-2) with TRBJ1-3; 8 bases are shared with TRBD1. This CDR3 is built from 19 residues. Trimming removed 0 bases from V and 0 bases from J; junction bases left unmatched: 10. Per germline, CDR1 LGHDT and CDR2 YNNKEL (reference sequence). CDR3 residues: CASSQDLFGTGYSGNTIYF. The CDR3 DNA sequence: TGTGCCAGCAGCCAAGATCTATTTGGGACAGGTTACTCTGGAAACACCATATATTTT.

This clone turned up a few times. The chain carries TRBV11-3 and TRBJ2-2, with TRBD2 identical over 10 bases. The CDR3 contains 17 residues. V lost 3 bases, J lost 4 bases, and 8 bases stayed unmatched. The V gene's germline CDR1 is SGHNT and CDR2 YENEEA. CDR3 in amino acids: CASSFGGAGGATGELFF. CDR3 in DNA: TGTGCCAGCAGCTTTGGGGGAGCGGGAGGGGCCACCGGGGAGCTGTTTTTT.

This sequence joins TRBV19 and TRBJ1-5; 12 bases match TRBD1. V shed 5 bases, J shed 7 bases, and the junction held 9 bases outside the gene matches. The CDR3 loop spans 16 amino acids. Germline-derived CDR1 and CDR2 are LNHDA and SQIVND (reference sequence). CDR3 loop: CASSAGDRGRKQPQHF. In DNA, the CDR3 is TGTGCCAGTAGTGCCGGGGACAGGGGGCGAAAACAGCCCCAGCATTTT.

By its share, this clone is medium-sized. The chain has TRBV6-2 or TRBV6-3 and TRBJ2-5, with D unresolved. Germline CDR1 MNHEY, CDR2 SVGEGT. Deletions cut 6 bases from V and 2 bases from J, with 10 bases between. The CDR3 is 13 residues long. CDR3 residues: CASSRREQETQYF. The CDR3 bases are TGTGCCAGCAGCCGCCGCGAACAAGAGACCCAGTACTTC.

The rearrangement joins TRBV6-2 or TRBV6-3 to TRBJ2-7, with D maybe TRBD1 (6 bases). The V gene's germline CDR1 is MNHEY and CDR2 SVGEGT. This CDR3 is 16 amino acids long. Trimming removed 2 bases from V and 2 bases from J, with 16 bases in between. The chain's CDR3 is CASSYQDRTATYEQYF. The CDR3, as DNA: TGTGCCAGCAGTTACCAGGACCGGACAGCAACCTACGAGCAGTACTTC.

The V call is TRBV11-3, the J call TRBJ2-1; D may be TRBD2 (5 bases). The CDR3 contains 17 residues. Trimming pared 1 base from V and 4 bases from J, leaving 17 bases between. Germline assignment: CDR1 SGHNT and CDR2 YENEEA. CDR3 amino acids: CASSLGGVPFEYNEQFF. In DNA form, the CDR3 reads TGTGCCAGCAGCTTAGGGGGAGTCCCTTTTGAGTACAATGAGCAGTTCTTC.

The chain has TRBV29-1 and TRBJ2-5; D gene uncertain. This CDR3 is 13 amino acids long. CDR1 SQVTM and CDR2 ANQGSEA come from the germline V gene. This chain's CDR3 is CSAFEYSQETQYF. For the CDR3, the DNA is TGCAGTGCTTTTGAGTATTCCCAAGAGACCCAGTACTTC.

The rearrangement uses TRBV21-1 and TRBJ2-2; the table gives TRBD2 as D, unverified against the DNA. TRBV21-1 is noted as a pseudogene. The CDR3 loop spans 15 amino acids. The CDR3 coding sequence is TGTGCCAGCAGGTGGGGGGGCCTTTGCACCGGGGAGCTGTTTTTT. This translates into CASRWGGLCTGELFF.

The V call is TRBV5-4, the J call TRBJ2-5; 7 nucleotides match TRBD1. The V gene's germline CDR1 is SGHNT and CDR2 YYREEE (reference sequence). The CDR3 runs 14 residues. The V segment lost 2 bases and the J segment 4 bases; nucleotides outside the gene matches: 5. The CDR3 region has the DNA TGTGCCAGCAGCTTCTTAGGGGGCGGAGAGACCCAGTACTTC. Residues: CASSFLGGGETQYF.

V usage is TRBV14 and J usage is TRBJ1-2, with D uncertain. The CDR3 contains 14 residues. Trimming cost V 4 bases and J 3 bases, with 12 bases left between them. Germline lookup yields CDR1 SGHDN and CDR2 FVKESK. CDR3 protein: CASSRRGWDYGYTF. CDR3 nucleotides: TGTGCCAGCAGCCGGCGAGGGTGGGACTATGGCTACACCTTC. Looking up the rest from reference TRBV14 and TRBJ1-2 gives the full variable domain: EAGVTQFPSHSVIEKGQTVTLRCDPISGHDNLYWYRRVMGKEIKFLLHFVKESKQDESGMPNNRFLAERTGGTYSTLKVQPAELEDSGVYFCASSRRGWDYGYTFGSGTRLTVV.

This rearrangement joins TRBV6-1 to TRBJ2-5; D may match TRBD1 or TRBD2 (7 bases each). Germline V gene sequence: CDR1 MNHNS, CDR2 SASEGT. V lost 3 bases, J lost 4 bases, and 12 bases lay in between. This CDR3 has 14 amino acids. This chain's CDR3 is CASSETGRVETQYF. For the CDR3, the DNA is TGTGCCAGCAGTGAGACAGGGAGGGTAGAGACCCAGTACTTC.

V is TRBV6-5 and J is TRBJ2-4; 8 bases match TRBD1. The V and J ends lost 6 bases and 5 bases, in that order; junction bases with no gene match: 6. The germline V gene encodes CDR1 MNHEY and CDR2 SVGAGI. The CDR3 covers 14 residues. CDR3 in DNA: TGTGCCAGCAGCCAGGACAGGGTTCAAAACATTCAGTACTTC. Protein sequence: CASSQDRVQNIQYF.

The chain has TRBV5-6 and TRBJ2-7, with D uncertain. The V end lost 0 bases, the J end lost 0 bases, and 7 bases lay between the germline ends. The germline gives CDR1 SGHDT, CDR2 YYEEEE. This CDR3 has 14 residues. Here the CDR3 reads CASSLAAASYEQYF. The DNA for the CDR3 is TGTGCCAGCAGCTTGGCGGCAGCCTCCTACGAGCAGTACTTC.

The V and J genes are TRBV3-1 (or the pseudogene TRBV3-2) and TRBJ2-7; tentatively, D is TRBD2 (5 bases). Germline CDR1 LGHDT, CDR2 YNNKEL (reference sequence). CDR3 length equals 12 residues. V was pared by 6 bases and J by 1 base, with 7 bases between. The CDR3 DNA reads TGTGCCAGCAGAGGGAGTTCCTACGAGCAGTACTTC. As protein: CASRGSSYEQYF.